This T cell receptor (beta chain) was sequenced for a study of blood T cell repertoires in COVID-19. About the study: Samples came from the United States, Italy and Spain, spanning acute and convalescent COVID-19.

Germline V gene data show CDR1 as SEHNR and CDR2 as FQNEAQ (reference sequence). V lost 0 bases and J 4 bases, leaving 12 bases between the germline ends. The CDR3 loop spans 15 amino acids. The data were produced by immunoSEQ multiplex PCR, yet TCRdb's version contains in-frame clones alone and is incomplete. The table lists about 480,000 clones, 85% to 90% of them singletons. This receptor was taken from a woman aged 50 to 60 with COVID-19, enrolled during active disease. The chain carries TRBV7-9 and TRBJ1-2; D is unresolved. What was sequenced was peripheral blood. CDR3 amino acids: CASSLAGQVGYGYTF. As DNA, the CDR3 is TGTGCCAGCAGCTTAGCGGGTCAGGTGGGCTATGGCTACACCTTC.